Listed here are 20 T cell receptor beta chains from one sample, sequenced in a study of early T cells in non-severe SARS-CoV-2 infection. MiXCR, applied by TCRdb to the 5' RACE reads, yields one record per CDR3 protein. The profile shows under 85,000 distinct CDR3 sequences, roughly 9.4% of them singletons. Sequencing input: whole blood. Receptors were obtained from an adult who was a healthcare worker with PCR-confirmed SARS-CoV-2 infection or an uninfected control (not recorded which).

The chain employs TRBV5-1 and TRBJ1-6; TRBD1 matches 12 bases. Germline loops: CDR1 SGHRS, CDR2 YFSETQ. The length of the CDR3 is 17 residues. J was trimmed by 6 bases and V by 3 bases; bases with no gene match: 7. CDR3 nucleotide sequence: TGCGCCAGCAGCTCCGGGACAGGGGGCGAGGGTAATTCACCCCTCCACTTT. Residues: CASSSGTGGEGNSPLHF.

J is TRBJ1-5 and V is TRBV2; D uncertain. CDR3 length equals 15 residues. Germline CDR1 is SNHLY and CDR2 is FYNNEI. Trimming removed 6 bases from V and 0 bases from J, with 12 bases in between. This CDR3 reads CASSLNRASNQPQHF. In DNA, the CDR3 is TGTGCCAGCAGCCTCAACAGAGCTAGCAATCAGCCCCAGCATTTT.

There are a few counts of this clonotype. The V and J genes are TRBV30 and TRBJ2-7, with unresolved D. V lost 5 bases and J lost 8, with 13 bases in between. This CDR3 has 11 residues. Germline CDR1 is GTSNPN and CDR2 is SVGIG (reference sequence). CDR3 nucleotides: TGTGCCTGGGGGCGGATAAGGCAGCAGTACTTC. The encoded protein is CAWGRIRQQYF. The full variable domain, with the rest looked up from reference TRBV30 and TRBJ2-7, is SQTIHQWPATLVQPVGSPLSLECTVEGTSNPNLYWYRQAAGRGLQLLFYSVGIGQISSEVPQNLSASRPQDRQFILSSKKLLLSDSGFYLCAWGRIRQQYFGPGTRLTVT.

The rearrangement joins TRBV6-4 to TRBJ1-5; no clear D gene. CDR1 and CDR2 from the germline V gene are MRHNA and SNTAGT. V was trimmed by 10 bases and J by 1 base, leaving 5 bases between them. The CDR3 spans 11 residues. The CDR3 DNA follows: TGTGCCAACAAGAGCAATCAGCCCCAGCATTTT. This sequence encodes CANKSNQPQHF.

This clonotype was recorded many times. The rearrangement joins TRBV2 to TRBJ1-5, with D unclear. The germline V gene encodes CDR1 SNHLY and CDR2 FYNNEI. V was shortened by 7 bases and J by 3 bases, with 10 bases between the two germline ends. The CDR3 is made up of 13 amino acids. The CDR3 region has the DNA TGTGCCAGCACCGAAGGATACAATCAGCCCCAGCATTTT. Its translation: CASTEGYNQPQHF.

This clonotype was seen ten or more times. The chain employs TRBV12-3 or TRBV12-4 and TRBJ1-2; D not resolved. Trimming removed 3 bases at V and 1 base at J, with 9 bases between. There are 14 residues in the CDR3. CDR3 sequence reads: CASSFTSSNYGYTF. The CDR3 bases are TGTGCCAGCAGTTTCACAAGCAGTAACTATGGCTACACCTTC.

This clonotype was seen repeatedly, ten times or more. V and J are TRBV5-1 and TRBJ2-1, with TRBD2 identical over 8 bases. CDR1 and CDR2 from the germline V gene are SGHRS and YFSETQ. This CDR3 region has 16 residues. V shed 4 bases and J 1 base; nucleotides not matched to a gene: 7. The CDR3 loop reads CASSQTSGTSYNEQFF. The CDR3 DNA sequence: TGCGCCAGCAGCCAAACTAGCGGAACTTCCTACAATGAGCAGTTCTTC.

This clonotype appeared many times. The V and J genes are TRBV7-9 and TRBJ1-5, with a tentative D call TRBD1 (6 bases). V shed 5 bases and J shed 3 bases, with 11 bases lying between them. Germline lookup yields CDR1 SEHNR and CDR2 FQNEAQ (reference sequence). CDR3 length equals 14 residues. The CDR3 nucleotides read TGTGCCAGCAGCGGAGGGACATCCAATCAGCCCCAGCATTTT. It translates to CASSGGTSNQPQHF.

This rearrangement joins TRBV28 to TRBJ2-3; D may be TRBD1 or TRBD2 (7 bases each). The CDR3 length is 15 residues. The V gene's germline CDR1 is MDHEN and CDR2 SYDVKM. V lost 7 bases and J 4 bases, leaving 18 bases between the germline ends. The CDR3 DNA reads as TGTGCCAGCACCCCCCAGGGGGGGGGCCCAGATACGCAGTATTTT. This sequence encodes CASTPQGGGPDTQYF.

The gene calls are TRBV7-9 and TRBJ2-1; the match to TRBD1 covers 10 bases. The germline V gene has CDR1 SEHNR and CDR2 FQNEAQ (reference sequence). This CDR3 comprises 15 residues. The ends lost 5 bases at V and 2 bases at J; junction bases unmatched: 3. The DNA for the CDR3 is TGTGCCAGCAGCGCAGGACAGGGGGCCTACAATGAGCAGTTCTTC. Amino acid sequence: CASSAGQGAYNEQFF.

This clonotype was seen ten or more times. The chain is built from TRBV20-1 and TRBJ2-7, with 7 bases matching TRBD1. The CDR3 consists of 12 residues. Germline CDR1 is DFQATT and CDR2 is SNEGSKA (reference sequence). V shed 1 base, J shed 4 bases, and the junction held 1 base outside the gene matches. The CDR3 sequence is CSARGQGYEQYF. CDR3 in DNA: TGCAGTGCTAGAGGACAGGGATACGAGCAGTACTTC.

At least ten counts were recorded for this clonotype. The chain combines TRBV7-9 with TRBJ1-2; 9 bases agree with TRBD1. Unmatched junction bases numbered 9, after V lost 5 bases and J lost 8 bases. This CDR3 has 14 residues. Per the germline V gene, CDR1 is SEHNR and CDR2 is FQNEAQ (reference sequence). CDR3 in amino acids: CASSLMDRGGGYTF. DNA for the CDR3: TGTGCCAGCAGCCTAATGGACAGGGGTGGAGGCTACACCTTC.

This clonotype was counted at least ten times. The chain carries TRBV15 and TRBJ2-5; D is undetermined. There are 15 residues in the CDR3. V lost 0 bases, J lost 2 bases, and 10 bases lay in between. Germline CDR1 reads LNHNV; CDR2 reads YYDKDF (reference sequence). The DNA for the CDR3 is TGTGCCACCAGCAGAGATCAGGTTTCGCAAGAGACCCAGTACTTC. Residues: CATSRDQVSQETQYF.

V usage is TRBV29-1 and J usage is TRBJ1-2; D might be TRBD1 (5 bases). Germline CDR1 is SQVTM and CDR2 is ANQGSEA. Trimming shortened V by 4 bases and J by 4 bases, and 10 bases separated the two germline ends. The CDR3 is made up of 12 amino acids. For the CDR3, the DNA is TGCAGCGTTGCGGGGCTTGGCTATGGCTACACCTTC. It is translated as CSVAGLGYGYTF.

This clonotype was found a few times. The chain links TRBV11-2 to TRBJ1-3; D is ambiguous. V lost 0 bases, J lost 6 bases, and 6 bases lay in between. This CDR3 contains 13 residues. Per germline, CDR1 SGHAT and CDR2 FQNNGV. The CDR3 DNA sequence: TGTGCCAGCAGCTTAGATCGGGAAAACACCATATATTTT. It codes for CASSLDRENTIYF.

J is TRBJ2-1 and V is TRBV2, with D maybe TRBD1 (5 bases). Germline V gene lookup returns CDR1 SNHLY and CDR2 FYNNEI. The CDR3 is made up of 13 amino acids. The ends were cut back, 6 bases at V and 0 bases at J, with 6 bases in the middle. CDR3 nucleotides: TGTGCCAGCAGGACAGACTCCTACAATGAGCAGTTCTTC. It specifies CASRTDSYNEQFF.

This clonotype was observed many times. J is TRBJ2-1 and V is TRBV5-7, with D maybe TRBD1 (6 bases). TRBV5-7 falls under the ORF class, with uncertain function. This CDR3 comprises 14 residues. The V end lost 0 bases, the J end lost 6 bases, and 10 bases lay between the germline ends. The CDR3 coding sequence is TGTGCCAGCAGCTTGGCCCAGGGGCGCAATGAGCAGTTCTTC. This translates into CASSLAQGRNEQFF.

The chain combines TRBV4-1 with TRBJ1-5; TRBD1 aligns across 7 bases. CDR1 is MGHRA, CDR2 YSYEKL, per germline. This CDR3 is 17 amino acids long. J was trimmed by 2 bases and V by 0 bases; bases with no gene match: 7. CDR3 sequence reads: CASSQEARDRRNQPQHF. The DNA of the CDR3 is TGCGCCAGCAGCCAAGAAGCCAGGGACAGACGCAATCAGCCCCAGCATTTT.

This chain uses TRBV10-2 with TRBJ2-7; D is perhaps TRBD1 or TRBD2 (5 bases each). Germline values: CDR1 WSHSY, CDR2 SAAADI. The V and J ends lost 8 bases and 4 bases respectively, with 15 bases between them. CDR3 length: 13 amino acids. DNA of the CDR3: TGCGCCAGCTGCACGGGGCCCTCGTACGAGCAGTACTTC. It encodes CASCTGPSYEQYF.

Concerning this clonotype: A read error may be the cause here, since a much bigger clone is one base away. CDR3 DNA sequence: TGTGCCGGCAGCTTATATGGGACTGGAAACACCATATATTTT. The encoded protein is CAGSLYGTGNTIYF. This chain uses TRBV7-8 with TRBJ1-3, with D hard to call. This CDR3 is built from 14 residues. Germline V gene sequence: CDR1 SGHVS, CDR2 FQNEAQ. Full variable domain (remainder filled in from reference TRBV7-8 and TRBJ1-3): GAGVSQSPRYKVAKRGQDVALRCDPISGHVSLFWYQQALGQGPEFLTYFQNEAQLDKSGLPSDRFFAERPEGSVSTLKIQRTQQEDSAVYLCAGSLYGTGNTIYFGEGSWLTVV.